Listed here are 30 T cell receptor beta chains from one sample, sequenced in a study of T cell changes during pregnancy in multiple sclerosis (dated by TCRdb to about 2019). The library relied on the immunoSEQ multiplex PCR assay. TCRdb carries this immuneACCESS record with in-frame sequences only. Its versions omit some clonotypes, under half of them owing to an unresolved V gene in the studies checked, with the rest unexplained. The sample table records about 41,000 clones; around 89% of these occur just once. The top ten clonotypes cover more than 0.6% of the sample. The sequencing here drew on CD4+ T cells from peripheral blood mononuclear cells, taken in the first trimester of pregnancy. These receptor sequences come from a female donor with multiple sclerosis, enrolled in a pregnancy study.

The rearrangement uses TRBV5-1 and TRBJ2-7; the D gene is possibly TRBD1 (7 bases). CDR1 is SGHRS and CDR2 is YFSETQ in the germline V gene. The V and J ends lost 4 bases and 6 bases respectively, with 17 bases between them. This CDR3 has 14 residues. The CDR3 nucleotides read TGCGCCAGCAGCCCCACGACAGGGACTGGCGAGCAGTACTTC. Its protein product is CASSPTTGTGEQYF.

V usage is TRBV15 and J usage is TRBJ2-5, with a weak D call TRBD2 (6 bases). Trimming took 3 bases from V and 0 from J, leaving 11 bases between them. This CDR3 contains 15 residues. Germline CDR1 and CDR2: LNHNV and YYDKDF (reference sequence). DNA of the CDR3: TGTGCCACCAGCAGGGGGGGAGACTACCAAGAGACCCAGTACTTC. This codes for CATSRGGDYQETQYF. The full variable domain, with the rest looked up from reference TRBV15 and TRBJ2-5, is DAMVIQNPRYQVTQFGKPVTLSCSQTLNHNVMYWYQQKSSQAPKLLFHYYDKDFNNEADTPDNFQSRRPNTSFCFLDIRSPGLGDTAMYLCATSRGGDYQETQYFGPGTRLLVL.

The rearrangement joins TRBV7-2 to TRBJ2-3; D not resolved. V lost 5 bases to trimming and J lost 9 bases, with 15 bases between them. CDR3 size: 13 residues. Germline V gene sequence: CDR1 SGHTA, CDR2 FQGNSA. The CDR3 DNA reads as TGTGCCAGCAGCCTCCCAGCAGGCAGCACGCAGTATTTT. Translated, it gives CASSLPAGSTQYF.

The rearrangement uses TRBV4-1 and TRBJ1-2; D is uncertain. Germline assignment: CDR1 MGHRA and CDR2 YSYEKL. The CDR3 contains 14 residues. V lost 1 base and J 0 bases, leaving 6 bases between the germline ends. This CDR3 is CASSQGSANYGYTF. The DNA of the CDR3 is TGCGCCAGCAGCCAAGGGTCAGCTAACTATGGCTACACCTTC.

The V call is TRBV5-1, the J call TRBJ1-1; the match to TRBD1 covers 10 bases. V lost 0 bases to trimming and J lost 3 bases; unmatched junction nucleotides: 17. CDR3 length equals 20 residues. The germline V gene encodes CDR1 SGHRS and CDR2 YFSETQ. In DNA, the CDR3 is TGCGCCAGCAGCTTGGCAGGTAGGGACAGGGGAAGGAAACGGGACACTGAAGCTTTCTTT. This codes for CASSLAGRDRGRKRDTEAFF.

The chain carries TRBV28 and TRBJ2-1; 8 bases line up with TRBD2. Trimming at V came to 4 bases and at J to 3 bases, leaving 5 bases not matched to a gene. The germline gives CDR1 MDHEN, CDR2 SYDVKM. This CDR3 is 15 amino acids long. The CDR3 reads CASSSPTSGYNEQFF. The CDR3 bases are TGTGCCAGCAGTTCCCCCACTAGCGGCTACAATGAGCAGTTCTTC.

This chain uses TRBV18 with TRBJ2-1; possibly TRBD2 for D (6 bases). V gave up 2 bases and J gave up 9 bases, with 17 bases separating them. This CDR3 has 15 residues. CDR1 is KGHSH and CDR2 is LQKENI in the germline V gene. The CDR3 is CASSPIRERRSEQFF. DNA for the CDR3: TGTGCCAGCTCACCAATACGGGAGAGGCGGAGTGAGCAGTTCTTC. Combining the CDR3 with reference TRBV18 and TRBJ2-1 gives the whole variable domain NAGVMQNPRHLVRRRGQEARLRCSPMKGHSHVYWYRQLPEEGLKFMVYLQKENIIDESGMPKERFSAEFPKEGPSILRIQQVVRGDSAAYFCASSPIRERRSEQFFGPGTRLTVL.

The V and J genes are TRBV11-3 and TRBJ2-5; 13 nucleotides line up with TRBD2. V shed 6 bases, J shed 4 bases, and the junction held 5 bases outside the gene matches. The CDR3 totals 15 residues. Per the germline V gene, CDR1 is SGHNT and CDR2 is YENEEA. CDR3 nucleotide sequence: TGTGCCAGCAGACTAGCGGGAGGGATGGGAGAGACCCAGTACTTC. Translating gives CASRLAGGMGETQYF.

This sequence joins TRBV9 and TRBJ2-3; 9 bases are shared with TRBD2. This CDR3 is 15 amino acids long. CDR1 and CDR2 from the germline V gene are SGDLS and YYNGEE. The V gene end was trimmed by 0 bases and the J gene end by 5 bases; junction bases not matched to a gene: 4. The CDR3 DNA sequence: TGTGCCAGCAGCGTAGGGGCGGGAGGGGGAGATACGCAGTATTTT. Its protein product is CASSVGAGGGDTQYF. The whole variable domain, filled in from reference TRBV9 and TRBJ2-3, reads DSGVTQTPKHLITATGQRVTLRCSPRSGDLSVYWYQQSLDQGLQFLIQYYNGEERAKGNILERFSAQQFPDLHSELNLSSLELGDSALYFCASSVGAGGGDTQYFGPGTRLTVL.

This clone came up once. Sequence at one end of the junction differs from germline and may be a read error. The CDR3 DNA sequence: TGTGCTAGCAGCCCCCAGTCGACCGGGGAGCTGTTTTTT. Protein product: CASSPQSTGELFF. The genes are TRBV7-7 and TRBJ2-2; D gene unclear. Germline CDR1 SSHAT, CDR2 FNYEAQ (reference sequence). The CDR3 has 13 residues.

The J gene is TRBJ2-2, the V gene TRBV7-6, with TRBD2 as a possible D gene (5 bases). This CDR3 has 14 residues. Looked up from germline, CDR1 is SGHVS and CDR2 is FNYEAQ. Trimming pared 3 bases from V and 4 bases from J, leaving 9 bases between. CDR3 sequence (DNA): TGTGCCAGCAGCTTGGGGAGCCCCACCGGGGAGCTGTTTTTT. This sequence encodes CASSLGSPTGELFF.

The V call is TRBV11-3, the J call TRBJ2-5; TRBD2 matches at 10 bases. Germline V gene sequence: CDR1 SGHNT, CDR2 YENEEA. The CDR3 loop spans 16 amino acids. J lost 1 base, V lost 4 bases, and 6 bases had no gene match. The CDR3 region is CASSYHSGRPQETQYF. The CDR3 bases are TGTGCCAGCAGCTATCATAGCGGGAGGCCCCAAGAGACCCAGTACTTC.

This sequence joins TRBV5-1 and TRBJ2-1; TRBD2 agrees at 9 bases. The length of the CDR3 is 16 residues. Trimming removed 4 bases from V and 8 bases from J; junction bases left unmatched: 13. From germline, CDR1 is SGHRS and CDR2 YFSETQ. CDR3 DNA: TGCGCCAGCAGCCGGGGCAGGGCTAGCGGGACTGATGAGCAGTTCTTC. As protein: CASSRGRASGTDEQFF.

The rearrangement links TRBV7-9 to TRBJ2-7, with 8 bases identical to TRBD1. The germline gives CDR1 SEHNR, CDR2 FQNEAQ (reference sequence). Trimming took 5 bases from V and 5 from J; bases not matched to a gene: 8. CDR3 length: 14 amino acids. DNA of the CDR3: TGTGCCAGCAGCCTTACAGGGGGACGGAACGAGCAGTACTTC. Its protein product is CASSLTGGRNEQYF.

The chain links TRBV2 to TRBJ1-2, with unresolved D. The CDR3 loop spans 12 amino acids. The V gene lost 8 bases and the J gene lost 0 bases, with 7 bases spanning the gap. CDR1 is SNHLY and CDR2 is FYNNEI in the germline V gene. CDR3 bases: TGTGCCAGCCGGAGATCTAACTATGGCTACACCTTC. Its translation is CASRRSNYGYTF.

This chain's CDR3 is CASSYWTGGGKNYGYTF. The CDR3 DNA follows: TGTGCCAGCAGTTACTGGACAGGGGGTGGAAAAAACTATGGCTACACCTTC. The rearrangement joins TRBV27 to TRBJ1-2, with 10 bases identical to TRBD1. V trimming: 4 bases; J trimming: 2 bases; junction bases outside the gene matches: 10. CDR3 length: 17 residues. Germline values: CDR1 MNHEY, CDR2 SMNVEV (reference sequence).

The chain couples TRBV18 to TRBJ2-7, with D possibly being TRBD1 (5 bases). The CDR3 length is 14 residues. Germline V gene lookup returns CDR1 KGHSH and CDR2 LQKENI. Trimming removed 3 bases from V and 1 base from J, with 10 bases in between. The DNA for the CDR3 is TGTGCCAGCTCACCGGCAGGGCGATCCTACGAGCAGTACTTC. It yields the protein CASSPAGRSYEQYF. The full variable domain, in which reference TRBV18 and TRBJ2-7 provide the parts outside the CDR3, is NAGVMQNPRHLVRRRGQEARLRCSPMKGHSHVYWYRQLPEEGLKFMVYLQKENIIDESGMPKERFSAEFPKEGPSILRIQQVVRGDSAAYFCASSPAGRSYEQYFGPGTRLTVT.

The chain links TRBV6-5 to TRBJ2-7; the match to TRBD1 covers 7 bases. This CDR3 spans 15 amino acids. Germline V gives CDR1 MNHEY, CDR2 SVGAGI. V was pared by 6 bases and J by 2 bases, with 10 bases of the junction left unmatched. CDR3: CASRRDRVPPYEQYF. For the CDR3, the DNA is TGTGCCAGCAGGAGAGACAGGGTCCCTCCCTACGAGCAGTACTTC.

The CDR3 DNA sequence: TGTGCCAGCAGCTCCTGGACTAGCGGGAGGTTGTCCAATGAGCAGTTCTTC. Residues: CASSSWTSGRLSNEQFF. This sequence joins TRBV7-9 and TRBJ2-1, with 14 bases that match TRBD2. Germline V gives CDR1 SEHNR, CDR2 FQNEAQ (reference sequence). CDR3 size: 17 residues. V was clipped by 4 bases and J by 6 bases; unmatched bases: 8.

This rearrangement joins TRBV6-1 to TRBJ1-3; 7 bases line up with TRBD1. V lost 2 bases, J lost 7 bases, and 5 bases stayed unmatched. CDR3 length: 14 amino acids. Germline V lookup: CDR1 MNHNS, CDR2 SASEGT. The CDR3 sequence is CASSENRGVNTIYF. The DNA for the CDR3 is TGTGCCAGCAGTGAAAACAGGGGAGTGAACACCATATATTTT.

CDR3 sequence: CASSIDFGLAGEQFF. Here the CDR3 DNA reads TGTGCCAGTAGTATAGATTTCGGACTAGCGGGTGAGCAGTTCTTC. The J gene is TRBJ2-1, the V gene TRBV19, with 11 bases identical to TRBD2. Germline CDR1 is LNHDA and CDR2 is SQIVND (reference sequence). This CDR3 is 15 amino acids long. Losses at the gene ends were 0 bases for V and 9 bases for J; bases not matched to a gene: 4.

The gene calls are TRBV30 and TRBJ1-1, with D uncertain. V was shortened by 7 bases and J by 1 base, with 10 bases between the two germline ends. There are 12 residues in the CDR3. Germline V gives CDR1 GTSNPN, CDR2 SVGIG (reference sequence). The CDR3 reads CALLPRNTEAFF. CDR3 DNA sequence: TGTGCCTTACTACCACGGAACACTGAAGCTTTCTTT.

This clone was seen only a few times. The genes are TRBV7-2 and TRBJ2-5; 9 bases map to TRBD2. Per the germline V gene, CDR1 is SGHTA and CDR2 is FQGNSA. The CDR3 length is 15 residues. The V and J ends lost 3 bases and 2 bases, in that order; junction bases with no gene match: 4. CDR3 amino acids: CASSLASGTQETQYF. The CDR3 coding sequence is TGTGCCAGCAGCTTGGCTAGCGGGACGCAAGAGACCCAGTACTTC.

V usage is TRBV27 and J usage is TRBJ1-1, with D unclear. CDR3 length: 14 amino acids. Trimming removed 6 bases at V and 0 bases at J, with 11 bases between. Germline V gives CDR1 MNHEY, CDR2 SMNVEV (reference sequence). For the CDR3, the DNA is TGTGCCAGCAGATCCCAGACTATGAACACTGAAGCTTTCTTT. Translating gives CASRSQTMNTEAFF.

The sample holds one count of this clone. J is TRBJ2-6 and V is TRBV30; D call uncertain. V lost 4 bases, J lost 2 bases, and 3 bases lay in between. The CDR3 covers 12 residues. The V gene's germline CDR1 is GTSNPN and CDR2 SVGIG (reference sequence). The DNA for the CDR3 is TGTGCCTGGACCACTGGGGCCAACGTCCTGACTTTC. Translation: CAWTTGANVLTF.

In its sample, this clone was seen once. V and J are TRBV7-9 and TRBJ2-5; TRBD2 agrees at 7 bases. The CDR3 is 16 residues long. The germline CDR1 and CDR2 sequences are SEHNR and FQNEAQ (reference sequence). V was pared by 0 bases and J by 4 bases, with 8 bases of the junction left unmatched. The CDR3 reads CASSLAAGGGRETQYF. The CDR3 DNA reads as TGTGCCAGCAGCTTAGCGGCAGGCGGGGGACGAGAGACCCAGTACTTC.

V usage is TRBV2 and J usage is TRBJ1-5; a weak D match, TRBD1 (6 bases). Looked up from germline, CDR1 is SNHLY and CDR2 is FYNNEI. This CDR3 spans 15 amino acids. V was shortened by 8 bases and J by 6 bases, with 20 bases between the two germline ends. The CDR3 DNA reads as TGTGCCAGCCGGGTACAGGGAGGGGTTAGTCAGCCCCAGCATTTT. Encoded protein: CASRVQGGVSQPQHF. Drawing the rest from reference TRBV2 and TRBJ1-5, the complete variable domain is EPEVTQTPSHQVTQMGQEVILRCVPISNHLYFYWYRQILGQKVEFLVSFYNNEISEKSEIFDDQFSVERPDGSNFTLKIRSTKLEDSAMYFCASRVQGGVSQPQHFGDGTRLSIL.

J is TRBJ2-3 and V is TRBV7-9; D is undetermined. V was trimmed by 5 bases and J by 7 bases, leaving 16 bases between them. The CDR3 is 14 residues long. CDR1 and CDR2 (germline): SEHNR, FQNEAQ (reference sequence). Written as DNA, the CDR3 is TGTGCCAGCAGCCCAGACCCGGGTCTGAATACGCAGTATTTT. Translation gives CASSPDPGLNTQYF.

The chain has TRBV6-6 and TRBJ1-1, with a tentative D call TRBD1 (6 bases). This CDR3 contains 14 residues. Trimming shortened V by 5 bases and J by 2 bases, and 12 bases separated the two germline ends. CDR1 is MNHNY and CDR2 is SVGAGI in the germline V gene (reference sequence). The CDR3 reads CASSATGRNTEAFF. CDR3 coding DNA: TGTGCCAGCAGTGCGACAGGCCGTAACACTGAAGCTTTCTTT.

V is TRBV5-6 and J is TRBJ2-1; 7 positions match TRBD1. CDR1 and CDR2 (germline): SGHDT, YYEEEE. V lost 4 bases and J lost 6; bases outside the gene matches: 7. The CDR3 loop spans 14 amino acids. The CDR3 sequence is CASSTPGQFNEQFF. The CDR3 DNA reads as TGTGCCAGCAGCACCCCGGGACAGTTCAATGAGCAGTTCTTC.